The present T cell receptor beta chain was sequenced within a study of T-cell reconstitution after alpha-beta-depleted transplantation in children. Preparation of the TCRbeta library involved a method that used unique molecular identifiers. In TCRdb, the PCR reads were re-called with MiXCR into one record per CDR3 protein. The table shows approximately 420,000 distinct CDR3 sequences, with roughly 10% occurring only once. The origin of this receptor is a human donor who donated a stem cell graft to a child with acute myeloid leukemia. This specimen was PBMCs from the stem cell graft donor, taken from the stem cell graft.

The CDR3 DNA reads as TGTGCCAGCGGAACCAGGGTTAGAGAAAAACTGTTTTTT. Translating gives CASGTRVREKLFF. The chain employs TRBV12-3 or TRBV12-4 and TRBJ1-4; maybe TRBD1 (5 bases). With 8 bases removed from V and 8 bases from J, the gap between germline ends came to 15 bases. CDR3 length: 13 residues.